A single sample gave rise to the 9 T cell receptor beta chains below, sequenced in a study of cytomegalovirus exposure and HLA in healthy donors. Libraries were prepared by immunoSEQ multiplex PCR; TCRdb keeps only in-frame clonotypes and omits some of them. The sample carries 250,000 to 350,000 clones, approximately 88% recorded once. The sequenced sample was PBMCs. Every receptor here comes from a man aged 30 to 39 in good health and CMV-seronegative.

V usage is TRBV4-3 and J usage is TRBJ1-2; 9 bases match TRBD1. Per germline, CDR1 LGHNA and CDR2 YSLEER. This CDR3 is 16 amino acids long. J gave up 4 bases and V 1 base, and 7 bases lay outside the gene matches. CDR3 loop: CASSQGDRAAPYGYTF. The CDR3 bases are TGCGCCAGCAGCCAAGGGGACAGGGCAGCTCCCTATGGCTACACCTTC.

The chain couples TRBV7-8 to TRBJ1-2; 7 bases map to TRBD1. This CDR3 comprises 15 residues. The junction had 5 bases not matched to a gene; V was cut back by 1 base and J by 3 bases. Germline CDR1 reads SGHVS; CDR2 reads FQNEAQ. The CDR3 nucleotides are TGTGCCAGCAGCTTAGGGCAGGGGGGTGACTATGGCTACACCTTC. Its translation is CASSLGQGGDYGYTF.

This clone was detected only a few times. The chain joins TRBV9 to TRBJ1-1, with a possible D match to TRBD1 (5 bases). The CDR3 length is 13 residues. V gave up 2 bases and J gave up 4 bases, with 9 bases separating them. The germline V gene has CDR1 SGDLS and CDR2 YYNGEE. CDR3 sequence (DNA): TGTGCCAGCAGCGTTGGGGGGTCCACTGAAGCTTTCTTT. Residues: CASSVGGSTEAFF.

This clone is a singleton in its sample. CDR3 sequence (DNA): TGTGCCAGCTCGCCCGGGACAGGGAACTACGAGCAGTACTTC. Its translation: CASSPGTGNYEQYF. This chain uses TRBV27 with TRBJ2-7; TRBD1 matches at 9 bases. This CDR3 spans 14 amino acids. The germline V gene has CDR1 MNHEY and CDR2 SMNVEV (reference sequence). With V trimmed by 8 bases and J by 3 bases, 8 bases remained unmatched.

This clone was seen once. The genes are TRBV10-3 and TRBJ1-2; 7 bases match TRBD1. The CDR3 runs to 15 residues. V lost 3 bases to trimming and J lost 6 bases; unmatched junction nucleotides: 10. From germline, CDR1 is ENHRY and CDR2 SYGVKD. The CDR3 loop is CAISETPDRANGYTF. In DNA, the CDR3 is TGTGCCATCAGTGAAACTCCCGACAGGGCGAATGGCTACACCTTC.

The rearrangement joins TRBV2 to TRBJ2-7; 10 nucleotides agree with TRBD2. V dropped 5 bases and J dropped 1; count of bases not matched to a gene: 5. The CDR3 sequence is 15 residues long. Looked up from germline, CDR1 is SNHLY and CDR2 is FYNNEI. The chain's CDR3 is CASSSPGLASYEQYF. DNA for the CDR3: TGTGCCAGCAGTTCTCCGGGACTAGCGTCCTACGAGCAGTACTTC.

The chain is built from TRBV7-5 and TRBJ1-1; the table's D call TRBD1 went unverified against the DNA. TRBV7-5 is classified as a pseudogene. This CDR3 has 14 amino acids. The CDR3 is CVRSLERTGVEAFF. The CDR3 nucleotides are TGTGTCAGAAGCTTAGAACGGACAGGGGTTGAAGCTTTCTTT.

The table lists this clone with a few counts. This sequence joins TRBV20-1 and TRBJ1-2; D is undetermined. The V gene lost 3 bases and the J gene lost 5 bases, with 7 bases spanning the gap. There are 11 residues in the CDR3. Germline V CDR1 and CDR2: DFQATT, SNEGSKA (reference sequence). The CDR3 bases are TGCAGTGCTAGCTTCCCTTATGGCTACACCTTC. Residues: CSASFPYGYTF.

The table lists this clone with a few counts. The chain carries TRBV4-2 and TRBJ1-5; D is possibly TRBD1 (5 bases). The CDR3 length is 13 residues. Trimming removed 8 bases from V and 2 bases from J, with 10 bases in between. Germline CDR1 is LGHNA and CDR2 is YNFKEQ. CDR3 sequence: CASAGGGNQPQHF. In nucleotides, the CDR3 is TGTGCCAGCGCGGGGGGTGGCAATCAGCCCCAGCATTTT.